Below, 18 T cell receptor beta chains from the same sample are listed, as sequenced in a study of T cells in Graves' hyperthyroidism and ophthalmopathy. What was amplified from RNA transcripts were TCR beta CDR3 regions. During a first-round RT-PCR of the TCR CDR3, the HTBI primer set was used. TCRdb recomputed calls from the multiplex PCR reads with MiXCR, one row per CDR3 protein. Of roughly 570,000 distinct CDR3 sequences detected, around 16% appear once; the ten largest clones hold about 7%. Sequences were obtained from blood. The receptor source for this set is a woman aged 25-40 years with Graves' hyperthyroidism.

This clonotype showed up many times. This chain links TRBV4-2 with TRBJ1-1; D remains unclear. Germline CDR1 reads LGHNA; CDR2 reads YNFKEQ. V was clipped by 0 bases and J by 8 bases, with 4 bases between them. The CDR3 totals 11 residues. The chain's CDR3 is CASSQESEAFF. Written as DNA, the CDR3 is TGTGCCAGCAGCCAAGAATCAGAAGCTTTCTTT.

The CDR3 coding sequence is TGTGCCAGTAGTAGCCAGAGGAACACCGGGGAGCTGTTTTTT. Its protein product is CASSSQRNTGELFF. V gene TRBV19 combines with J gene TRBJ2-2; D gene unclear. The CDR3 is made up of 14 amino acids. V was cut by 4 bases and J by 1 base, with 7 bases left in between. Germline CDR1 is LNHDA and CDR2 is SQIVND (reference sequence).

This clonotype has only a few counts. The chain recombines TRBV5-6 with TRBJ2-7; the D call may be TRBD1 or TRBD2 (6 bases each). The V end lost 5 bases, the J end lost 4 bases, and 19 bases lay between the germline ends. The length of the CDR3 is 15 residues. CDR1 and CDR2 from the germline V gene are SGHDT and YYEEEE. CDR3 residues: CASSRTGTHNYEQYF. CDR3 nucleotides: TGTGCCAGCAGTCGAACAGGGACTCATAATTACGAGCAGTACTTC.

This clonotype has at least ten counts. The chain combines TRBV11-2 with TRBJ2-3, with 9 bases matching TRBD2. The length of the CDR3 is 17 residues. Germline values: CDR1 SGHAT, CDR2 FQNNGV. The J segment lost 4 bases and the V segment lost 5 bases, leaving 13 bases of the junction unmatched. The CDR3 sequence is CASSEITGTSYADTQYF. DNA of the CDR3: TGTGCCAGCAGCGAAATTACCGGGACTAGCTACGCAGATACGCAGTATTTT.

In this sample, this clonotype turned up many times. The V gene is TRBV12-3 or TRBV12-4, the J gene TRBJ2-1; 14 bases map to TRBD2. The CDR3 length is 15 residues. J lost 7 bases, V lost 5 bases, and 4 bases had no gene match. The CDR3 DNA reads TGTGCCAGCAGTCCCCGGACTAGCGGGAGGAATGAGCAGTTCTTC. Amino acids: CASSPRTSGRNEQFF.

This clonotype was counted ten times or more. The chain links TRBV12-3 or TRBV12-4 to TRBJ1-1, with D unresolved. V was cut by 2 bases and J by 4 bases, with 11 bases left in between. The length of the CDR3 is 14 residues. The CDR3 DNA follows: TGTGCCAGCAGTTTAACCTTAAGCGGCACTGAAGCTTTCTTT. Protein: CASSLTLSGTEAFF.

Note on this clonotype: Just one base apart from a much larger clone, this may be a read error. The rearrangement links TRBV20-1 to TRBJ2-1; D not resolved. Trimming cost V 6 bases and J 10 bases, with 13 bases left between them. The germline V gene encodes CDR1 DFQATT and CDR2 SNEGSKA (reference sequence). There are 11 residues in the CDR3. The CDR3 DNA follows: TGCAGTGCCTTTAGTGGCTCCGAGCAGTTCTTC. It specifies CSAFSGSEQFF.

This clonotype was observed many times. This chain connects TRBV7-2 to TRBJ1-2; maybe TRBD1 (6 bases). V dropped 5 bases and J dropped 8 bases, with 12 bases sitting between them. Germline V gene lookup returns CDR1 SGHTA and CDR2 FQGNSA. The CDR3 has 12 residues. DNA for the CDR3: TGTGCCAGCAGCAAAGACAGGTTGGGCTACACCTTC. This gives the protein CASSKDRLGYTF.

The chain carries TRBV7-2 and TRBJ2-5; possibly TRBD1 or TRBD2 for D (5 bases each). V was pared by 1 base and J by 0 bases, with 9 bases between. This CDR3 is 15 amino acids long. In germline, CDR1 is SGHTA, CDR2 FQGNSA. CDR3 DNA sequence: TGTGCCAGCAGCTTAGGGTGGGGGTACCAAGAGACCCAGTACTTC. As protein: CASSLGWGYQETQYF. Based on the CDR3 plus reference TRBV7-2 and TRBJ2-5, the full variable domain is GAGVSQSPSNKVTEKGKDVELRCDPISGHTALYWYRQSLGQGLEFLIYFQGNSAPDKSGLPSDRFSAERTGGSVSTLTIQRTQQEDSAVYLCASSLGWGYQETQYFGPGTRLLVL.

V and J are TRBV7-9 and TRBJ1-1, with no clear D. The CDR3 has 11 amino acids. The germline gives CDR1 SEHNR, CDR2 FQNEAQ (reference sequence). V dropped 8 bases and J dropped 1 base, with 5 bases sitting between them. Written as DNA, the CDR3 is TGTGCCAGCGGGCCGAACACTGAAGCTTTCTTT. It is translated as CASGPNTEAFF.

This clonotype was counted many times. This rearrangement joins TRBV30 to TRBJ1-2; D is perhaps TRBD1 (5 bases). The CDR3 contains 15 residues. V was clipped by 2 bases and J by 3 bases, with 16 bases between them. The germline V gene has CDR1 GTSNPN and CDR2 SVGIG (reference sequence). The CDR3 reads CAWSITGLSYYGYTF. CDR3 sequence (DNA): TGTGCCTGGAGTATAACGGGACTTTCCTACTATGGCTACACCTTC. The variable domain in full, with the rest retrieved from reference TRBV30 and TRBJ1-2, is SQTIHQWPATLVQPVGSPLSLECTVEGTSNPNLYWYRQAAGRGLQLLFYSVGIGQISSEVPQNLSASRPQDRQFILSSKKLLLSDSGFYLCAWSITGLSYYGYTFGSGTRLTVV.

A word on this clonotype: Mismatch with germline at one junction end may stem from a read error. The CDR3 here is CASSLASGRTQYF. Written as DNA, the CDR3 is TGTGCCAGCAGCTTAGCGAGCGGGAGGACGCAGTATTTT. V is TRBV12-3 or TRBV12-4 and J is TRBJ2-3, with 9 bases fitting TRBD2. This CDR3 has 13 amino acids.

This clonotype showed up many times. The genes are TRBV6-2 or TRBV6-3 and TRBJ1-2; D is uncertain. V was clipped by 7 bases and J by 4 bases, with 16 bases between them. The CDR3 contains 14 residues. Germline CDR1 is MNHEY and CDR2 is SVGEGT. In nucleotides, the CDR3 is TGTGCCAGCACTACTGACACGGGCGGCTATGGCTACACCTTC. Its protein is CASTTDTGGYGYTF.

This clonotype is a singleton in its sample. This could be a read error, since a much larger clone is one nucleotide away. The V call is TRBV2, the J call TRBJ2-1; the D is unclear. The CDR3 length is 9 residues. CDR1 and CDR2 from the germline V gene are SNHLY and FYNNEI. In DNA, the CDR3 is TGTGCCGGCAGTGATGAGCAGTTCTTC. This translates into CAGSDEQFF.

This clonotype was detected many times. The chain uses TRBV5-1 and TRBJ2-7; either TRBD1 or TRBD2 may supply D (6 bases each). Trimming removed 3 bases from V and 6 bases from J, with 13 bases in between. Germline V CDR1 and CDR2: SGHRS, YFSETQ. There are 13 residues in the CDR3. CDR3 sequence: CASSSGAMLEQYF. The CDR3 DNA reads TGCGCCAGCAGCTCGGGGGCTATGCTCGAGCAGTACTTC.

This clonotype was observed a handful of times. V and J are TRBV27 and TRBJ1-5; TRBD1 agrees at 9 bases. The CDR3 loop spans 16 amino acids. Germline loops: CDR1 MNHEY, CDR2 SMNVEV (reference sequence). Trimming at V came to 6 bases and at J to 4 bases, leaving 10 bases not matched to a gene. The DNA for the CDR3 is TGTGCCAGCAGAGGAAAGGGGACAGGGCCAAATCAGCCCCAGCATTTT. Amino acids: CASRGKGTGPNQPQHF.

J is TRBJ2-2 and V is TRBV10-2, with 7 bases matching TRBD1. The J segment lost 6 bases and the V segment lost 6 bases, leaving 7 bases of the junction unmatched. Germline values: CDR1 WSHSY, CDR2 SAAADI. The CDR3 is 14 amino acids. Here the CDR3 reads CASRTGQIAGELFF. The CDR3 region has the DNA TGCGCCAGCAGAACGGGACAGATCGCCGGGGAGCTGTTTTTT.

This clonotype was seen repeatedly, ten times or more. The chain recombines TRBV6-1 with TRBJ2-7; 8 positions agree with TRBD1. Germline V lookup: CDR1 MNHNS, CDR2 SASEGT. The CDR3 consists of 11 residues. V gave up 6 bases and J gave up 7 bases; unmatched junction bases: 2. CDR3 in amino acids: CASRTGVEQYF. CDR3 bases: TGTGCCAGCAGGACAGGGGTGGAGCAGTACTTC.